A selection of T cell receptor beta chains follows, all from one sample in a study of spatial heterogeneity in lung cancer. A single record per CDR3 protein comes from TCRdb applying MiXCR to the 5' RACE reads. The sample contains more than 30,000 distinct CDR3 sequences, 4% to 6% of which appear only once. This specimen was PBMCs, taken at surgery. The receptors come from a female donor with early-stage non-small cell lung cancer. Each CDR3 is given with its conserved first and last residue. The listing skips clone size in some rows; elsewhere it reads once, few, many or a size class.

j_call	clone_size	v_call	cdr3_aa
TRBJ2-7	few	TRBV6-5	CASSLTGGFSYEQYF
TRBJ1-5	many	TRBV21-1	CASSPRQDQPQHF
TRBJ1-2	many	TRBV10-3	CAISEGQSYGYTF
TRBJ2-5	many	TRBV4-3	CASSQGLDGGETQYF
TRBJ1-5	.	TRBV5-8	CASSLAWVSSNQPQHF
TRBJ1-1	many	TRBV28	CASSLWAGRGNTEAFF
TRBJ2-7	.	TRBV3-1	CASSSRVVGGLHYEQYF
TRBJ2-1	few	TRBV7-3	CASSLFTGNEQFF
TRBJ2-5	many	TRBV5-4	CASSSGTFQETQYF
TRBJ1-4	.	TRBV7-9	CASSLNGQGPNEKLFF
TRBJ2-1	many	TRBV11-2	CASSRPYNEQFF
TRBJ2-3	many	TRBV27	CASSPLAGALVDTQYF
TRBJ1-2	.	TRBV12-3/TRBV12-4	CASSLVAGGYGYTF
TRBJ1-3	.	TRBV6-5	CASSYSAGNTIYF
TRBJ2-1	many	TRBV7-9	CASSEPLAKGADNEQFF
TRBJ1-6	many	TRBV9	CASSVLKKDSPLHF
TRBJ2-6	.	TRBV30	CAWRRGRFGANVLTF
TRBJ2-1	.	TRBV6-2/TRBV6-3	CASRRAGVWNEQFF
TRBJ2-5	many	TRBV29-1	CSVGTAQYF
TRBJ2-2	many	TRBV7-3	CASSLGTGELFF
TRBJ2-6	medium-sized	TRBV5-4	CASSLGPASGANVLTF
TRBJ2-5	many	TRBV6-1	CASQWGNQETQYF
TRBJ1-1	.	TRBV27	CASHSGTVTEAFF
TRBJ1-1	.	TRBV9	CASSVLGQGDTEAFF
TRBJ2-2	many	TRBV11-2	CASSFGTGELFF
TRBJ2-3	few	TRBV20-1	CSALKGITDTQYF
TRBJ1-1	few	TRBV2	CASGQDRETEAFF
TRBJ2-5	.	TRBV20-1	CTSSPRTGGWETQYF
TRBJ2-3	.	TRBV10-3	CAISGDPSGVTDTQYF
TRBJ2-5	few	TRBV6-1	CASTPARAVKTQYF
TRBJ2-5	few	TRBV19	CASRLKETQYF
TRBJ1-6	many	TRBV7-2	CASSLEGPLGTPLHF
TRBJ2-1	few	TRBV3-1	CASSPGGGRYNEQFF
TRBJ1-1	many	TRBV4-3	CASSQGGGIMNTEAFF
TRBJ2-7	.	TRBV5-6	CASSGRTWPHYEQYF
TRBJ1-5	many	TRBV6-2/TRBV6-3	CASAQSGFQPQHF
TRBJ1-2	many	TRBV7-6	CASSLREAGYTF
TRBJ1-1	many	TRBV7-2	CASSYASTGINTEAFF
TRBJ2-2	many	TRBV30	CASHRDRLAGGHSTGELFF
TRBJ1-1	many	TRBV2	CASRIKVGADTEAFF
TRBJ2-7	many	TRBV19	CASSPPVTREQYF
TRBJ2-2	many	TRBV3-1	CASKYQGELFF
TRBJ2-7	.	TRBV4-1	CASRPSSRAHEQYF
TRBJ1-2	few	TRBV28	CASSALAHYTLYGYTF
TRBJ1-1	many	TRBV5-1	CASSSYRGDTEAFF
TRBJ2-1	.	TRBV9	CASSATGTNEQFF
TRBJ2-2	many	TRBV4-3	CASSPLLGDGELFF
TRBJ1-1	.	TRBV11-2	CASSKGRENTEAFF
TRBJ2-1	.	TRBV20-1	CSARDPSLKWEQFF
TRBJ1-1	.	TRBV30	CAWREGSTGEAEAFF
TRBJ2-1	many	TRBV7-2	CASSRLAGQQFF
TRBJ2-5	many	TRBV27	CASSYVGGSLETQYF
TRBJ2-1	.	TRBV5-1	CASSLAQGGPPDNEQFF